The sequence of this T cell receptor (beta chain) was determined in a study of shared clonotypes between healthy human individuals. Terminally differentiated effector memory CD45RA+ cells were excluded from the naive CD8 cells, which were CD45RO-negative and positively selected for CCR7. Every donor, a Caucasian adult, lived in Nashville, Tennessee. The V gene lost 0 bases and the J gene lost 8 bases, with 17 bases spanning the gap. CDR3 size: 15 residues. Germline V gene data show CDR1 as SGHTS and CDR2 as YDEGEE. Findings and caveats of the study: Non-shared clonotypes were found to have lower generation probabilities than the clonotypes that were shared by all four of the sorted-subset donors.

In the authors' workflow: ImmunoSEQ gave junction-only sequences without quality scores, so filtering differed. Assay used: immunoSEQ multiplex PCR; TCRdb lists only in-frame clones, some missing. The V and J calls and clone size are taken from that table; D and trimming were inferred from the DNA. The sample shows about 1,800,000 clones, less than 95% of them seen only once. On this clone itself: Its target is not known.

The specimen was naive CD8+ T cells sorted from blood. The sequence derives from a man aged 18 to 30 in good health. The chain has TRBV5-8 and TRBJ1-2; D may be TRBD1 (5 bases). CDR3 amino acids: CASSLAGTVLRGYTF. The CDR3 nucleotides are TGTGCCAGCAGCTTGGCGGGGACGGTCCTTCGCGGCTACACCTTC.